This paragraph reports one T cell receptor (beta chain). All enrollees were about 18 to 100 years old and from 24 US areas. Participants reported their clinical history, and cohort assignment relied on those reports. In the original workflow: For nucleated cells, counts were estimated from reference gene primer amplification. Here immunoSEQ multiplex PCR was the method, and the copy in TCRdb shows in-frame clones only, minus some. Clone size and the V and J calls come from that table; the DNA yielded D and trimming. The table lists roughly 170,000 clones, around 78% of them singletons, with 4.4% in the top ten. The germline V gene encodes CDR1 LNHDA and CDR2 SQIVND (reference sequence). This CDR3 is 15 amino acids long. Trimming at V came to 4 bases and at J to 6 bases, leaving 10 bases not matched to a gene. This record belongs to a study of blood T cell repertoires in COVID-19.

V is TRBV19 and J is TRBJ1-2; TRBD1 matches at 8 bases. This receptor was identified in a woman aged 50 to 60 who had recovered from COVID-19. Source material: PBMCs or T cells enriched from blood (not recorded which). CDR3 amino acids: CASSTSSDRANGYTF. In DNA form, the CDR3 reads TGTGCCAGTAGTACTTCCTCGGACAGGGCAAATGGCTACACCTTC. Full variable domain (rest looked up from reference TRBV19 and TRBJ1-2): DGGITQSPKYLFRKEGQNVTLSCEQNLNHDAMYWYRQDPGQGLRLIYYSQIVNDFQKGDIAEGYSVSREKKESFPLTVTSAQKNPTAFYLCASSTSSDRANGYTFGSGTRLTVV.